This TCR beta chain originates from a study of blood T cell repertoires in COVID-19. Study information: Sources were T cells, B-cell-depleted T cells, or PBMCs; the material itself was cDNA or gDNA.

The study recruited people aged roughly 18 to 89 years across around 24 US areas. Participant-given clinical history determined each cohort assignment. Libraries were prepared by immunoSEQ multiplex PCR; TCRdb keeps only in-frame clonotypes and omits some of them. The sample yields approximately 220,000 clones, roughly nine tenths seen once. CDR1 is LNHDA, CDR2 SQIVND, per germline (reference sequence). V lost 3 bases to trimming and J lost 3 bases, with 15 bases between them. CDR3 length: 16 amino acids. The rearrangement links TRBV19 to TRBJ2-1, with D possibly matching TRBD2 (6 bases). The clonotype comes from a woman in her thirties who had recovered from COVID-19. Sequenced material: PBMCs or T cells enriched from blood (not recorded which). CDR3 DNA: TGTGCCAGTAGTATTGGAGGGGCGCTGGGCTACAATGAGCAGTTCTTC. Translating it yields CASSIGGALGYNEQFF.